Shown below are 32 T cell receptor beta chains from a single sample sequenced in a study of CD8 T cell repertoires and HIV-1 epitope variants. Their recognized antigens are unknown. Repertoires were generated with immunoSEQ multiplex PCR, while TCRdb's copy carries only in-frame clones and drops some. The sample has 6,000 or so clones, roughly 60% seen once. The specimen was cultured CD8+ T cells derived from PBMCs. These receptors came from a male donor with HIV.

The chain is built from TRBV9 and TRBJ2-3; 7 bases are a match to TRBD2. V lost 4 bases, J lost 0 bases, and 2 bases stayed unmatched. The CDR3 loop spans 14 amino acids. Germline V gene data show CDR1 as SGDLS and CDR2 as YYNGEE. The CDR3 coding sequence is TGTGCCAGCAGCCCAGCGGGGAGCACAGATACGCAGTATTTT. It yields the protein CASSPAGSTDTQYF.

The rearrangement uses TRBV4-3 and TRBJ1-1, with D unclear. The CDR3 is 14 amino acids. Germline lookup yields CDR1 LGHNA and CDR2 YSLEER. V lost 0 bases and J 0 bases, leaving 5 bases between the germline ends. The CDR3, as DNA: TGCGCCAGCAGCCAAGAACCCATGAACACTGAAGCTTTCTTT. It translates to CASSQEPMNTEAFF.

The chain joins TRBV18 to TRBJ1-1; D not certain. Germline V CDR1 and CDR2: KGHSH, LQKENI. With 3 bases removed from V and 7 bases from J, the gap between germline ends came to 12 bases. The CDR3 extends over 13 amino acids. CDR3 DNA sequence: TGTGCCAGCTCACCCTTCCGGGAAGGTGAAGCTTTCTTT. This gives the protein CASSPFREGEAFF.

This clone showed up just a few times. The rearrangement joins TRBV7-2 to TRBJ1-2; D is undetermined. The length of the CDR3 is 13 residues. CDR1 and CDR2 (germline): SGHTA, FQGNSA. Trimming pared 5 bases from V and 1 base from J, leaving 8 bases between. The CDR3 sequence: CASSPTLNYGYTF. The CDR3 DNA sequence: TGTGCCAGCAGCCCCACCCTTAACTATGGCTACACCTTC.

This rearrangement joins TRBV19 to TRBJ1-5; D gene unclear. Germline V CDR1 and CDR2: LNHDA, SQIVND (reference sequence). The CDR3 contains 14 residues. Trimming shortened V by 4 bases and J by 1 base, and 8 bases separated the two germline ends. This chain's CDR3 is CASSTARSNQPQHF. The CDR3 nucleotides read TGTGCCAGTAGTACGGCAAGGAGCAATCAGCCCCAGCATTTT.

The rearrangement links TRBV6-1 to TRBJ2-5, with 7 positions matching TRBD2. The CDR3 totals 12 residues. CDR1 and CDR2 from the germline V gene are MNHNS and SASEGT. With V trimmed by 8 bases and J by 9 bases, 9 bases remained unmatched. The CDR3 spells CASFRGGSAQYF. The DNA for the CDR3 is TGTGCCAGCTTTAGGGGAGGGTCGGCCCAGTACTTC.

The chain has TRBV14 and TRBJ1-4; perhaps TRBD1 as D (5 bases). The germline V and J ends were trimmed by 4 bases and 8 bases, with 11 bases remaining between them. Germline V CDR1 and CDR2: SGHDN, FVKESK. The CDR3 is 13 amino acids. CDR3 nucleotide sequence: TGTGCCAGCAGCCCGAGGCGGGGGGAAAAACTGTTTTTT. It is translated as CASSPRRGEKLFF.

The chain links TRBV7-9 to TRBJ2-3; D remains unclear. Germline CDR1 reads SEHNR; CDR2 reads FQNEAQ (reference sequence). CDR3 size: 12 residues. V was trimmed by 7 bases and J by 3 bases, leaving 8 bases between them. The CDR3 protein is CASNPGTDTQYF. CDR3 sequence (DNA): TGTGCCAGCAACCCAGGAACAGATACGCAGTATTTT.

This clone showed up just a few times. CDR3: CASSLTGGRSGELFF. CDR3 DNA: TGTGCCAGCAGTTTGACAGGGGGCAGGAGCGGGGAGCTGTTTTTT. The chain links TRBV6-5 to TRBJ2-2; 10 bases fit TRBD1. V lost 4 bases to trimming and J lost 7 bases; unmatched junction nucleotides: 6. CDR1 and CDR2 (germline): MNHEY, SVGAGI. The CDR3 loop spans 15 amino acids.

The CDR3 coding sequence is TGCGCCAGCAGCTTGGACAGCGACTCTGGAAACACCATATATTTT. Amino acid sequence: CASSLDSDSGNTIYF. The chain links TRBV5-1 to TRBJ1-3, with no clear D. Trimming pared 0 bases from V and 0 bases from J, leaving 7 bases between. Germline V gene data show CDR1 as SGHRS and CDR2 as YFSETQ. CDR3 length: 15 amino acids.

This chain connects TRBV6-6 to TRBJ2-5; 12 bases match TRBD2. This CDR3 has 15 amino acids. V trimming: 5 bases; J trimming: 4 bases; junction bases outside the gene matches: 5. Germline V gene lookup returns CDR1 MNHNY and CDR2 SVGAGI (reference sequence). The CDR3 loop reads CASSPSGRATETQYF. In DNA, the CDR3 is TGTGCCAGCAGTCCTAGCGGGAGGGCCACAGAGACCCAGTACTTC.

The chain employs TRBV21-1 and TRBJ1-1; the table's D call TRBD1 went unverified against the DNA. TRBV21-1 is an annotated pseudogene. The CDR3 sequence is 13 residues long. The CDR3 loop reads CASSEGWATEAFF. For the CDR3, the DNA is TGTGCCAGCAGCGAAGGGTGGGCCACTGAAGCTTTCTTT.

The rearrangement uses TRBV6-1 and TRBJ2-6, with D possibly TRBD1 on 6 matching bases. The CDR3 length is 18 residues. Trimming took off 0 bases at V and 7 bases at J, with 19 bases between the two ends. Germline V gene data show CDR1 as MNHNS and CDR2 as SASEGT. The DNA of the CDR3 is TGTGCCAGCAGTGAAGCGACGAGGGTGACAGGCACTGCCAACGTCCTGACTTTC. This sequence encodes CASSEATRVTGTANVLTF.

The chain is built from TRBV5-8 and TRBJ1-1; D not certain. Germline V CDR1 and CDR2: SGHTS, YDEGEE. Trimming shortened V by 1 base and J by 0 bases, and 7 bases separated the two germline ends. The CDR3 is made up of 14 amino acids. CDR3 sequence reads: CASSLNGMNTEAFF. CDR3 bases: TGTGCCAGCAGCTTGAACGGAATGAACACTGAAGCTTTCTTT.

CDR3: CASSPGTSGIVITDTQYF. The CDR3 nucleotides are TGTGCCAGTAGTCCCGGGACTAGCGGGATCGTTATCACAGATACGCAGTATTTT. The J gene is TRBJ2-3, the V gene TRBV19; 13 bases line up with TRBD2. The germline V gene encodes CDR1 LNHDA and CDR2 SQIVND (reference sequence). The CDR3 is 18 amino acids. J lost 2 bases, V lost 5 bases, and 10 bases had no gene match.

CDR3 amino acids: CASSPPGGASYEQYF. The CDR3 nucleotides read TGTGCCAGCAGTCCCCCTGGGGGCGCGTCCTACGAGCAGTACTTC. The rearrangement links TRBV27 to TRBJ2-7, with D possibly matching TRBD1 (6 bases). The germline V and J ends were trimmed by 5 bases and 1 base, with 15 bases remaining between them. The CDR3 is 15 amino acids. Looked up from germline, CDR1 is MNHEY and CDR2 is SMNVEV (reference sequence).

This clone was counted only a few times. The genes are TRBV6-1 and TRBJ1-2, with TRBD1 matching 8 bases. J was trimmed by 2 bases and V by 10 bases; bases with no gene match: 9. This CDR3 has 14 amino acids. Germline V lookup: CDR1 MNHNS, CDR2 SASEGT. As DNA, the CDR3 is TGTGCCACCTCCCCGGGACAGGCGAACTATGGCTACACCTTC. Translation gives CATSPGQANYGYTF.

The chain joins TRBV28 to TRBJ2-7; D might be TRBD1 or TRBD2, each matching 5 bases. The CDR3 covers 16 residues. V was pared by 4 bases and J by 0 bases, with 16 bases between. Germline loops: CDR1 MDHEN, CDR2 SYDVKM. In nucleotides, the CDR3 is TGTGCCAGCAGTTCGATGGAAGGGACGGTCTCCTACGAGCAGTACTTC. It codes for CASSSMEGTVSYEQYF. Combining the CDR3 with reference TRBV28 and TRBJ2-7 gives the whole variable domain DVKVTQSSRYLVKRTGEKVFLECVQDMDHENMFWYRQDPGLGLRLIYFSYDVKMKEKGDIPEGYSVSREKKERFSLILESASTNQTSMYLCASSSMEGTVSYEQYFGPGTRLTVT.

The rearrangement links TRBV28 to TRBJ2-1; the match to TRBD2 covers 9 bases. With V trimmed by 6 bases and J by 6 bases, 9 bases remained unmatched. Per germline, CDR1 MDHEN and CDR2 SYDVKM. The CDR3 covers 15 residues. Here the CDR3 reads CASRSRLAALNEQFF. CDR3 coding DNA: TGTGCCAGCAGGAGCCGACTAGCGGCCCTCAATGAGCAGTTCTTC.

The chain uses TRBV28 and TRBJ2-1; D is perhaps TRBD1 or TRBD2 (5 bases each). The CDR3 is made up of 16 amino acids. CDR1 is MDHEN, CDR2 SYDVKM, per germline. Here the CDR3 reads CDSPRQTILGYNEQFF. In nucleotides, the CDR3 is TGTGACTCCCCCCGACAGACTATTTTAGGCTACAATGAGCAGTTCTTC.

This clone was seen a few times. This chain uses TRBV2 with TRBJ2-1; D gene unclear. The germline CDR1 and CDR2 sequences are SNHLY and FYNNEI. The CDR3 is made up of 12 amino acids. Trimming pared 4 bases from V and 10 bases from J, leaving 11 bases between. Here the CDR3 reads CASSGLVSEQFF. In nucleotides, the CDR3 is TGTGCCAGCAGTGGGTTGGTTTCAGAGCAGTTCTTC. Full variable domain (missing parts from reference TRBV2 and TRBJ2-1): EPEVTQTPSHQVTQMGQEVILRCVPISNHLYFYWYRQILGQKVEFLVSFYNNEISEKSEIFDDQFSVERPDGSNFTLKIRSTKLEDSAMYFCASSGLVSEQFFGPGTRLTVL.

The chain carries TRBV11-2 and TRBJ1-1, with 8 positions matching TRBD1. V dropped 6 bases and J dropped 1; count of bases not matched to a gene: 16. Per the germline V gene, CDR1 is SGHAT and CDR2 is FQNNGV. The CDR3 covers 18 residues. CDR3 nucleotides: TGTGCCAGCAGATCCACTCGGACAGGGTCTCGAAGGAACACTGAAGCTTTCTTT. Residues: CASRSTRTGSRRNTEAFF.

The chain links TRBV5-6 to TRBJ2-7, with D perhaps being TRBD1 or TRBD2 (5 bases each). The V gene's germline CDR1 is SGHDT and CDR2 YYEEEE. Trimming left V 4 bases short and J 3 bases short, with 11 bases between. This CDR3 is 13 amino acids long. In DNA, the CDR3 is TGTGCCAGCAGCGGTCGGGACCGCTACGAGCAGTACTTC. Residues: CASSGRDRYEQYF.

CDR3: CASSQSYTDTQYF. The CDR3 DNA reads TGTGCCAGCAGCCAATCCTACACAGATACGCAGTATTTT. The V gene is TRBV7-9, the J gene TRBJ2-3; no clear D gene. The germline V gene has CDR1 SEHNR and CDR2 FQNEAQ (reference sequence). There are 13 residues in the CDR3. Trimming removed 5 bases from V and 2 bases from J, with 8 bases in between. Full variable domain (outside the CDR3, taken from reference TRBV7-9 and TRBJ2-3): DTGVSQNPRHKITKRGQNVTFRCDPISEHNRLYWYRQTLGQGPEFLTYFQNEAQLEKSRLLSDRFSAERPKGSFSTLEIQRTEQGDSAMYLCASSQSYTDTQYFGPGTRLTVL.

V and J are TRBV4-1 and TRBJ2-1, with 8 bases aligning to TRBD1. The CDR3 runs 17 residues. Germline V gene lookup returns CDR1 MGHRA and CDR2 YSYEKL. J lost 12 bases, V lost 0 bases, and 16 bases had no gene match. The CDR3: CASSQDYETGVLRGQFF. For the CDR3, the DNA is TGCGCCAGCAGCCAAGATTACGAGACAGGGGTTTTAAGGGGGCAGTTCTTC.

In DNA, the CDR3 is TGTGCCAGCAGTTTAAGCGGGACAGGGGACTACTATGGCTACACCTTC. It encodes CASSLSGTGDYYGYTF. The genes are TRBV27 and TRBJ1-2, with 10 nucleotides matching TRBD1. The CDR3 is made up of 16 amino acids. CDR1 is MNHEY, CDR2 SMNVEV, per germline (reference sequence). With V trimmed by 2 bases and J by 3 bases, 6 bases remained unmatched.

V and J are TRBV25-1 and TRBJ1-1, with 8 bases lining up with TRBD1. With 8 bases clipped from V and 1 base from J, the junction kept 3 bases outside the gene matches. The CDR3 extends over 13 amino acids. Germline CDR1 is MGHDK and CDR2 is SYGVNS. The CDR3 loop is CASSTGGNTEAFF. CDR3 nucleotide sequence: TGTGCCAGCTCAACAGGGGGGAACACTGAAGCTTTCTTT.

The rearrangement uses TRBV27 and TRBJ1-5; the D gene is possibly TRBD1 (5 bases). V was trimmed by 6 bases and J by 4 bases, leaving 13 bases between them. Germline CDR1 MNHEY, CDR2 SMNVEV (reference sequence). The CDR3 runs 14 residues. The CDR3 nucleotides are TGTGCCAGCAGCCCCTCGGGGGGGAATCAGCCCCAGCATTTT. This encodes CASSPSGGNQPQHF.

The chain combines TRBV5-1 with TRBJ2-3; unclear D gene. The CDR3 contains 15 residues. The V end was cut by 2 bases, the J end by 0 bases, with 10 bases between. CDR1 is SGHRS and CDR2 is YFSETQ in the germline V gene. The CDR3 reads CASSFDSPSTDTQYF. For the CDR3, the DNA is TGCGCCAGCAGCTTCGACTCTCCTAGCACAGATACGCAGTATTTT. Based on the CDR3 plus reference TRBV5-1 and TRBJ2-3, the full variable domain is KAGVTQTPRYLIKTRGQQVTLSCSPISGHRSVSWYQQTPGQGLQFLFEYFSETQRNKGNFPGRFSGRQFSNSRSEMNVSTLELGDSALYLCASSFDSPSTDTQYFGPGTRLTVL.

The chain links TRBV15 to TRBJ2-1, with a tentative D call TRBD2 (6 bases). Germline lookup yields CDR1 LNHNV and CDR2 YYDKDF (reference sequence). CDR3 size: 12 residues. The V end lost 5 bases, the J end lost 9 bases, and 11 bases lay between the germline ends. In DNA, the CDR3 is TGTGCCACCAGCCTAGCGTCGGGTGAGCAGTTCTTC. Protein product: CATSLASGEQFF.

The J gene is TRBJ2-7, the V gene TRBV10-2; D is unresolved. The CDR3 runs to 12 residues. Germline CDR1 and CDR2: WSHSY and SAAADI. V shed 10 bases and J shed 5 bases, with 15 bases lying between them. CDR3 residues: CATLGSTNEQYF. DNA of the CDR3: TGCGCCACCCTGGGGTCGACCAACGAGCAGTACTTC.

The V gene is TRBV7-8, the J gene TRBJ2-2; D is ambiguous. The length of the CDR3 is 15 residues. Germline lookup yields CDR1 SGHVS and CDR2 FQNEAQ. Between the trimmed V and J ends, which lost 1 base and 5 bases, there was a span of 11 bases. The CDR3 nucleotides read TGTGCCAGCAGCTTAGATGCGGTCGGGACCGGGGAGCTGTTTTTT. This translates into CASSLDAVGTGELFF.